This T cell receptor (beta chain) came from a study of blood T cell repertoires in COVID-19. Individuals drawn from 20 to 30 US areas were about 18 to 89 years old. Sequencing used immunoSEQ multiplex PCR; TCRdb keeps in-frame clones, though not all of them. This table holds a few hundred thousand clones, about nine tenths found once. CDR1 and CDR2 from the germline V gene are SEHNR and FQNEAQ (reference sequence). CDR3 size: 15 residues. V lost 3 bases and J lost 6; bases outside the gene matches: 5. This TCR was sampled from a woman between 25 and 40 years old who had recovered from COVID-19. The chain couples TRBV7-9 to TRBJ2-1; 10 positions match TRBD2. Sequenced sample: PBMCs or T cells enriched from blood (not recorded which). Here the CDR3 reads CASSLGTSVPNEQFF. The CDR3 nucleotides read TGTGCCAGCAGCTTGGGGACTAGCGTCCCCAATGAGCAGTTCTTC.